What follows describes a single TCR beta chain. Its target is unknown. The data derive from a study of blood T cells in healthy people across ages. General study findings and limits: Fewer expanded clones and more diversity marked long-lived versus aged donors. Older individuals had lower TCR beta diversity per million T cells (the decline was roughly linear). From one million sequenced T cells, diversity estimates were lower bounds.

The authors ran a second PCR of about 6 to 11 cycles using a sample-barcoded 5' primer and a J-beta primer mix. Each CDR3 protein is one row after TCRdb ran MiXCR on the 5' RACE reads. The sample contains about 1.8 million distinct CDR3 sequences, 49% of which appear only once. No fewer than 6 million PBMCs went into each sample. The germline gives CDR1 MNHNS, CDR2 SASEGT. The CDR3 extends over 14 amino acids. Trimming cost V 6 bases and J 3 bases; bases outside gene matches: 8. What was sequenced was blood. This chain connects TRBV6-1 to TRBJ2-7, with 7 bases fitting TRBD2. The TCR comes from a woman between 40 and 50 years old in good health. The CDR3 sequence: CASRGGIPIYEQYF. The DNA of the CDR3 is TGTGCCAGCAGGGGGGGGATCCCAATCTACGAGCAGTACTTC.